The rows below give T cell receptor beta chains drawn from one sample of a study of shared clonotypes between healthy human individuals. Generated by immunoSEQ multiplex PCR, the TCRdb table keeps only in-frame clones and is missing some. The table shows roughly 2.4 million clones, with 95% occurring only once. The sample consisted of naive CD4+ T cells sorted from blood. The receptors here all came from a man aged 18 to 30 in good health. Both conserved end residues are part of each CDR3. The D gene is left open where the match is weak. Size values are once, few and many counts, or a class for expanded clones, and some rows have none.

V: TRBV6-5
D: .
J: TRBJ2-5
size: .
CDR3: CASKKGGWETQYF
DNA: TGTGCCAGCAAGAAGGGAGGATGGGAGACCCAGTACTTC

V: TRBV6-1
D: .
J: TRBJ1-4
size: .
CDR3: CASSGQGPTNEKLFF
DNA: TGTGCCAGCAGTGGGCAGGGCCCAACTAATGAAAAACTGTTTTTT

V: TRBV6-5
D: .
J: TRBJ2-2
size: once
CDR3: CASSSRGLNTGELFF
DNA: TGTGCCAGCAGTTCCCGAGGACTGAACACCGGGGAGCTGTTTTTT

V: TRBV15
D: .
J: TRBJ2-3
size: .
CDR3: CATSREGGGFTDTQYF
DNA: TGTGCCACCAGCAGAGAGGGTGGCGGATTCACAGATACGCAGTATTTT

V: TRBV6-1
D: TRBD2
J: TRBJ2-7
size: .
CDR3: CASSEGFGGVPTYEQYF
DNA: TGTGCCAGCAGTGAAGGATTTGGGGGGGTTCCAACCTACGAGCAGTACTTC

V: TRBV28
D: .
J: TRBJ2-4
size: .
CDR3: CASRDPNFKNIQYF
DNA: TGTGCCAGTCGGGACCCTAATTTCAAAAACATTCAGTACTTC

V: TRBV6-1
D: .
J: TRBJ2-2
size: .
CDR3: CASSDEERRVTGELFF
DNA: TGTGCCAGCAGTGACGAGGAAAGAAGGGTCACCGGGGAGCTGTTTTTT

V: TRBV4-1
D: .
J: TRBJ2-5
size: .
CDR3: CASSQVILDYRAQETQYF
DNA: TGCGCCAGCAGCCAAGTAATTTTGGATTACCGGGCCCAAGAGACCCAGTACTTC

V: TRBV7-9
D: .
J: TRBJ2-2
size: .
CDR3: CASEITSGHGNTGELFF
DNA: TGTGCCAGCGAAATAACGAGCGGACACGGAAACACCGGGGAGCTGTTTTTT

V: TRBV11-2
D: TRBD2
J: TRBJ2-3
size: once
CDR3: CASSLVTGGLTDTQYF
DNA: TGTGCCAGCAGCTTAGTGACGGGAGGCCTCACAGATACGCAGTATTTT

V: TRBV6-5
D: .
J: TRBJ1-2
size: .
CDR3: CASSPTAGYGYTF
DNA: TGTGCCAGCAGCCCGACGGCAGGCTATGGCTACACCTTC

V: TRBV5-1
D: .
J: TRBJ2-7
size: .
CDR3: CASRDGGYEQYF
DNA: TGCGCCAGCAGGGACGGTGGCTACGAGCAGTACTTC

V: TRBV5-1
D: TRBD2
J: TRBJ2-3
size: .
CDR3: CASRHGLAGATDTQYF
DNA: TGCGCCAGCAGACATGGACTAGCGGGGGCCACAGATACGCAGTATTTT

V: TRBV6-1
D: .
J: TRBJ2-5
size: .
CDR3: CASSAIRGEYQETQYF
DNA: TGTGCCAGCAGTGCTATCAGGGGGGAGTACCAAGAGACCCAGTACTTC

V: TRBV6-1
D: .
J: TRBJ1-5
size: .
CDR3: CASSVIQGEQPQHF
DNA: TGTGCCAGCAGTGTAATACAGGGAGAGCAGCCCCAGCATTTT

V: TRBV7-8
D: .
J: TRBJ2-5
size: .
CDR3: CASSLRVSNRDQETQYF
DNA: TGTGCCAGCAGCTTACGGGTGTCCAACAGGGACCAAGAGACCCAGTACTTC

V: TRBV6-7
D: .
J: TRBJ2-6
size: .
CDR3: CASSYGRTGANVLTF
DNA: TGTGCCAGCAGTTACGGGAGGACTGGGGCCAACGTCCTGACTTTC

V: TRBV5-1
D: .
J: TRBJ2-3
size: .
CDR3: CASSRGQSTDTQYF
DNA: TGCGCCAGCAGCCGAGGACAGAGCACAGATACGCAGTATTTT